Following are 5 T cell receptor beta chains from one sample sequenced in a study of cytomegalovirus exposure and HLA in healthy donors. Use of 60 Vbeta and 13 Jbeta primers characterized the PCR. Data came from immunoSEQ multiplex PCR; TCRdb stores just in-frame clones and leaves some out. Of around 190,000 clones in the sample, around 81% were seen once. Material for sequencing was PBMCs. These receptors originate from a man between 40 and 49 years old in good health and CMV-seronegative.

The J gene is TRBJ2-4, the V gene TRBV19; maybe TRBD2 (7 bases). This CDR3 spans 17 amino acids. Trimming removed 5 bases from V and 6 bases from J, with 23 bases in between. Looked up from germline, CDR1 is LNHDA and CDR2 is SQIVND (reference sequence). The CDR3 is CASSALGGGWGRNIQYF. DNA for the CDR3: TGTGCCAGTAGTGCCCTGGGAGGGGGTTGGGGTAGAAACATTCAGTACTTC.

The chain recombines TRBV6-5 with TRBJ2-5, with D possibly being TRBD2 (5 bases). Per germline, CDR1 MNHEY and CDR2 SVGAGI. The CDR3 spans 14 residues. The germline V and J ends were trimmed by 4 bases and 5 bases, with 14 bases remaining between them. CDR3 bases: TGTGCCAGCAGTTTACCAGGTCGAGGGGAGACCCAGTACTTC. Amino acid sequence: CASSLPGRGETQYF.

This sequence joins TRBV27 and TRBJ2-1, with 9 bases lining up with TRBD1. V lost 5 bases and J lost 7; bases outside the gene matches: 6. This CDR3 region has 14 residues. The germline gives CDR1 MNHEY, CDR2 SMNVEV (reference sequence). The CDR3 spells CASSSWDRANEQFF. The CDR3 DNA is TGTGCCAGCAGTAGCTGGGACAGGGCTAATGAGCAGTTCTTC.

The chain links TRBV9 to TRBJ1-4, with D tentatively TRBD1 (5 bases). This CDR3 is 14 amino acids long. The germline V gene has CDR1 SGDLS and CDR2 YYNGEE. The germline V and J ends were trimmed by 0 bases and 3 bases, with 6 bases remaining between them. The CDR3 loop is CASSVAGANEKLFF. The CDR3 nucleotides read TGTGCCAGCAGCGTAGCGGGGGCTAATGAAAAACTGTTTTTT.

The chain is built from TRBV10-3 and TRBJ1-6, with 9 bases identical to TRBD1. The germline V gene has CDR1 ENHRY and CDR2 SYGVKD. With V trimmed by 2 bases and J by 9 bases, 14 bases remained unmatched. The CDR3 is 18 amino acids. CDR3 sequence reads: CAISETGGAGFIGSPLHF. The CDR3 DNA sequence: TGTGCCATCAGTGAGACAGGGGGCGCCGGGTTTATAGGTTCACCCCTCCACTTT.